This entry concerns a single T cell receptor (beta chain). The sample originates from a study of blood T cell repertoires in COVID-19. About the research overall: Acute-phase and convalescent COVID-19 samples originated in the United States, Italy and Spain.

In the original workflow: By means of reference gene primer amplification, nucleated cell counts were estimated. The method was immunoSEQ multiplex PCR; TCRdb's version includes in-frame clones alone and lacks a portion of them. The DNA gave D and trimming, while V, J and clone size come from that table. The sample includes roughly 190,000 clones, more than 70% of them seen just once. The CDR3 loop spans 11 amino acids. Germline V gives CDR1 SQVTM, CDR2 ANQGSEA. The germline V and J ends were trimmed by 5 bases and 6 bases, with 10 bases remaining between them. The chain carries TRBV29-1 and TRBJ1-2; perhaps TRBD1 as D (6 bases). Sequenced material: peripheral blood. The TCR sequence derives from a man aged 50 or older with active or convalescent COVID-19. CDR3: CSVLAGDGYTF. The CDR3 DNA is TGCAGCGTTCTGGCAGGGGATGGCTACACCTTC.